These 7 T cell receptor beta chains came from one sample sequenced in a study of shared clonotypes between healthy human individuals. TCRdb's copy holds only in-frame clones and misses some; the assay was immunoSEQ multiplex PCR. The sample has approximately 2.5 million clones, roughly 93% seen once; the top ten hold approximately 0.37%. Material for sequencing was naive CD4+ T cells from PBMCs. This sample's subset: CD45RA+ positively selected. Source of these receptors: a man between 18 and 29 years old in good health. Some clones in this sample may be carry-over from other donors' samples.

The genes are TRBV6-4 and TRBJ2-6; D is possibly TRBD1 (6 bases). Germline assignment: CDR1 MRHNA and CDR2 SNTAGT. The CDR3 is 17 residues long. Trimming took off 1 base at V and 4 bases at J, with 14 bases between the two ends. The CDR3: CASSDWPTGRGANVLTF. In DNA, the CDR3 is TGTGCCAGCAGTGACTGGCCCACAGGGAGAGGGGCCAACGTCCTGACTTTC.

This chain joins TRBV19 and TRBJ1-5, with 7 bases identical to TRBD1. With 4 bases clipped from V and 3 bases from J, the junction kept 15 bases outside the gene matches. Germline lookup yields CDR1 LNHDA and CDR2 SQIVND (reference sequence). The CDR3 sequence is 18 residues long. CDR3: CASSSRGSRGPDNQPQHF. CDR3 nucleotide sequence: TGTGCCAGTAGTAGTAGGGGTTCGAGGGGGCCGGACAATCAGCCCCAGCATTTT. The complete variable domain, with remaining parts taken from reference TRBV19 and TRBJ1-5, reads DGGITQSPKYLFRKEGQNVTLSCEQNLNHDAMYWYRQDPGQGLRLIYYSQIVNDFQKGDIAEGYSVSREKKESFPLTVTSAQKNPTAFYLCASSSRGSRGPDNQPQHFGDGTRLSIL.

The rearrangement joins TRBV19 to TRBJ2-7; D call uncertain. Looked up from germline, CDR1 is LNHDA and CDR2 is SQIVND (reference sequence). The CDR3 loop spans 15 amino acids. With 3 bases removed from V and 4 bases from J, the gap between germline ends came to 16 bases. DNA for the CDR3: TGTGCCAGTAGTATGAAGACCAGACAAACTTACGAGCAGTACTTC. This codes for CASSMKTRQTYEQYF.

The chain links TRBV29-1 to TRBJ2-3; D gene uncertain. The V gene lost 7 bases and the J gene lost 4 bases, with 9 bases spanning the gap. CDR1 SQVTM and CDR2 ANQGSEA come from the germline V gene. The CDR3 spans 11 residues. The CDR3 protein is CSASPADTQYF. CDR3 nucleotides: TGCAGCGCGTCACCAGCAGATACGCAGTATTTT.

As to this clone: No DNA is shown, since the ends of the CDR3 on it are uncertain; the CDR3 is the one TCRdb lists. The chain carries TRBV5-1 and TRBJ1-4; whether TRBD1, the table's D call, matches the DNA was not checked. Germline V CDR1 and CDR2: SGHRS, YFSETQ. The CDR3 region is 15 residues in length, termini included. The CDR3 region is CASSTSGQGYEKLFF.

The chain carries TRBV19 and TRBJ2-1; the D is unclear. CDR1 and CDR2 from the germline V gene are LNHDA and SQIVND (reference sequence). The CDR3 extends over 9 amino acids. V lost 11 bases, J lost 4 bases, and 3 bases lay in between. The CDR3: CAPYNEQFF. CDR3 DNA sequence: TGTGCCCCATACAATGAGCAGTTCTTC. Based on the CDR3 plus reference TRBV19 and TRBJ2-1, the full variable domain is DGGITQSPKYLFRKEGQNVTLSCEQNLNHDAMYWYRQDPGQGLRLIYYSQIVNDFQKGDIAEGYSVSREKKESFPLTVTSAQKNPTAFYLCAPYNEQFFGPGTRLTVL.

The chain combines TRBV5-1 with TRBJ1-2; the D is unclear. This CDR3 is 16 amino acids long. Germline lookup yields CDR1 SGHRS and CDR2 YFSETQ. Deletions cut 0 bases from V and 0 bases from J, with 12 bases between. The CDR3 protein is CASSLELPRPNYGYTF. DNA of the CDR3: TGCGCCAGCAGCTTGGAATTACCCAGACCTAACTATGGCTACACCTTC.